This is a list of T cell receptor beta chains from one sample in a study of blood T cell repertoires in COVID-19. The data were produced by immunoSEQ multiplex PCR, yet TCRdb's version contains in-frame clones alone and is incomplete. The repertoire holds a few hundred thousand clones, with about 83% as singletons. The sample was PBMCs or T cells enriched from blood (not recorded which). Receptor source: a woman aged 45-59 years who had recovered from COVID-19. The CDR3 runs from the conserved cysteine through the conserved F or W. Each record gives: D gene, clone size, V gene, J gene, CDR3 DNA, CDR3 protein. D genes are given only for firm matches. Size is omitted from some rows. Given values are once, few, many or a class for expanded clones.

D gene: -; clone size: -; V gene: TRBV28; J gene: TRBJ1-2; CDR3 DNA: TGTGCCAGCAGTCCCGGCGGGGGGGCCTATGGCTACACCTTC; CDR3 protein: CASSPGGGAYGYTF
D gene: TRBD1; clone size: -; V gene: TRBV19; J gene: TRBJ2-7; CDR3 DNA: TGTGCCAGTAGTATTCGGGACAGCACCTACGAGCAGTACTTC; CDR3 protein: CASSIRDSTYEQYF
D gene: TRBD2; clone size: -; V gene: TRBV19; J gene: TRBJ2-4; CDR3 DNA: TGTGCCAGTAGTATAAGCTTTGGGAGCGGGGGGGCCTGGAACATTCAGTACTTC; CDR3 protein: CASSISFGSGGAWNIQYF
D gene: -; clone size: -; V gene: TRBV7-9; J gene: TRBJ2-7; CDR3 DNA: TGTGCCAGCAGCCCTCGGACACCGATCTACGAGCAGTACTTC; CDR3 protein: CASSPRTPIYEQYF
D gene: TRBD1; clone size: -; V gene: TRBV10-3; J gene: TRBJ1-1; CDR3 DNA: TGTGCCATCAGTTGGACAGGCATTGAAGCTTTCTTT; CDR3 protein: CAISWTGIEAFF
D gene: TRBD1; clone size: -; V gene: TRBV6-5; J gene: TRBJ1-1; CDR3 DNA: TGTGCCAGCAGTCCGACAGGGACCGAAGCTTTCTTT; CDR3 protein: CASSPTGTEAFF
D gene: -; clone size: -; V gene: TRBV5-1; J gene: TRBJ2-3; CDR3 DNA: TGCGCCAGCAGCCTCAGGCGTGGCGGGGAGATCACAGATACGCAGTATTTT; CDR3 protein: CASSLRRGGEITDTQYF
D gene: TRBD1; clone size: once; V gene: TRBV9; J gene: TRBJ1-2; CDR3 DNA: TGTGCCAGCAGCGCCTTTTCCGGGACAGAGTATGGCTACACCTTC; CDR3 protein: CASSAFSGTEYGYTF
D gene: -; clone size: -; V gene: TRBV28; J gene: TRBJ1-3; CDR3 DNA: TGTGCCAGCAGGGGGAAGCCTAGACGGGGTGGAAACACCATATATTTT; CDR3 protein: CASRGKPRRGGNTIYF
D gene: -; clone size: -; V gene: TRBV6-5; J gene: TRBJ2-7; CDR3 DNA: TGTGCCAGCACCAGACAGAACTCCTACGAGCAGTACTTC; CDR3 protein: CASTRQNSYEQYF
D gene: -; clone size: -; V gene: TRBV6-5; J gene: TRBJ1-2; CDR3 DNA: TGTGCCAGCAGTTACCAGGGTATCTATGGCTACACCTTC; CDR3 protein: CASSYQGIYGYTF
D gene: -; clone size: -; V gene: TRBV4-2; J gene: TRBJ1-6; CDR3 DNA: TGTGCCAGCAGCCGGGAGAGATCGAATTCACCCCTCCACTTT; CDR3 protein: CASSRERSNSPLHF
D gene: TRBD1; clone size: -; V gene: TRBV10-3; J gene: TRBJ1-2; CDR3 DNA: TGTGCCATCAGTGAGTCCCGACAGGGGAGCGACTACACCTTC; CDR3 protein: CAISESRQGSDYTF
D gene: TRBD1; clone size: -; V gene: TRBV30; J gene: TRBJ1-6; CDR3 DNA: TGTGCCTGGAAGTTGGAGGGGACAGGACCTTCACCCCTCCACTTT; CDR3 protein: CAWKLEGTGPSPLHF
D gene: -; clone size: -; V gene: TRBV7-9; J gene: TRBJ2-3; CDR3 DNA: TGTGCCAGCAGCTTAGTGGGGGCGAGGGTGCTTGTTCCAGATACGCAGTATTTT; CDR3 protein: CASSLVGARVLVPDTQYF
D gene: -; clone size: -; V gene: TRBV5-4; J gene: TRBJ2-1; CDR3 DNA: TGTGCCAGCAGACCAGATTTCAGTTCTGTTTTCATTGAGCAGTTCTTC; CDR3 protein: CASRPDFSSVFIEQFF
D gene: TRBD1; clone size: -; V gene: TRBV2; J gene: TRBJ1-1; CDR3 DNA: TGTGCCAGCACGACAGGGGTAAACACTGAAGCTTTCTTT; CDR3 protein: CASTTGVNTEAFF
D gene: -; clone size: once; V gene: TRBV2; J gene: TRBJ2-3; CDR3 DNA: TGTGCCAGCGTTTTTAGACAGGTTGAAACAGATACGCAGTATTTT; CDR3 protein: CASVFRQVETDTQYF
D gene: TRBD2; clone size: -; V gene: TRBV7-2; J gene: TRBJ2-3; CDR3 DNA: TGTGCCAGCAGCCCCCGGGTTAGCGGGGGGGGCACAGATACGCAGTATTTT; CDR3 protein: CASSPRVSGGGTDTQYF
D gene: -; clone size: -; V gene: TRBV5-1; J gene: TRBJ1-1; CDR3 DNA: TGCGCCAGCAGCTTGGTTCCGCCAACTCGCGGGAGCCCTGAAGCTTTCTTT; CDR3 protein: CASSLVPPTRGSPEAFF
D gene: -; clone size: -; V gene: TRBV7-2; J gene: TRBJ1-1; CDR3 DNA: TGTGCCAGCAGCGCGATTAGGAACACTGAAGCTTTCTTT; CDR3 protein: CASSAIRNTEAFF
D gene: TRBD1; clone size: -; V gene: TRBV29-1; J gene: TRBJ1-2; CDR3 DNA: TGCAGCGTTGAAAGCAGGGACAGGGTAAACTATGGCTACACCTTC; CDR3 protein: CSVESRDRVNYGYTF
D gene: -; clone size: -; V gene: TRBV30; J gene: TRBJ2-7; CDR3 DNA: TGTGCCTGGAGGAGCTCCTACGAGCAGTACTTC; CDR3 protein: CAWRSSYEQYF
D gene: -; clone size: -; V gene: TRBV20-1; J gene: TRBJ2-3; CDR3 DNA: TGCAGCGCCCGACTCATAGATACGCAGTATTTT; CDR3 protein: CSARLIDTQYF
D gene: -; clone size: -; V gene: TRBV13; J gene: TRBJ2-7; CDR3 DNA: TGTGCCAGCAGCCTGGGGGGGGCCTCCGAGCAGTACTTC; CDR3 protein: CASSLGGASEQYF
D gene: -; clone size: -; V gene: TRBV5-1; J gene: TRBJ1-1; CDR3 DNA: TGCGCCAGCAGCTTGGTCCTCCGGGGCACTGAAGCTTTCTTT; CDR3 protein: CASSLVLRGTEAFF